This TCR beta chain comes out of a study of blood T cells in healthy people across ages. Regarding the study as a whole: Long-lived donors had more naive CD4+ cells and higher diversity than aged donors.

With a J-beta primer mix and a sample-barcoded 5' primer, a second PCR ran roughly 6 to 12 cycles. Using its own MiXCR run on the 5' RACE reads, TCRdb lists one record per CDR3 protein. This table has some 1.4 million distinct CDR3 sequences, roughly 45% appearing once. Notes on this clonotype: Antigen: not known.

What was sequenced was blood. The TCR comes from a woman aged 18-30 years in good health.

CDR3 bases: TGCGCCAGCAGCCAAGTTGTAAGGACAGTAGAAAAACTGTTTTTT. This encodes CASSQVVRTVEKLFF. J is TRBJ1-4 and V is TRBV4-1; D is perhaps TRBD1 (6 bases). The CDR3 consists of 15 residues. Trimming stripped 1 base from V and 8 bases from J, with 14 bases between. Germline lookup yields CDR1 MGHRA and CDR2 YSYEKL.